The sequence of this T cell receptor (beta chain) was determined in a study of T cell responses to AZD1222 COVID-19 vaccine (dated by TCRdb to about 2021). Looking at the study overall: TCR sequencing was performed for about 250 trial participants, of whom approximately 200 were given two doses of AZD1222 and around 25 were given two doses of MenACWY control vaccine. Trial participants were enrolled into age subgroups of 18-55, 56-69 and 70-plus years, which contained roughly 140, 27 and 60 TCR-sequenced participants, respectively.

What this sample's time point label stands for: baseline before first vaccination. The sample's treatment or condition label, in plain terms: meningococcal conjugate vaccine given as trial control. Vaccinee samples were obtained from the UK trials COV001 and COV002, which included a single-blind randomized controlled phase 2/3 trial of AZD1222 (ChAdOx1 nCoV-19) in healthy adults. Trial participant PBMC samples were collected at day 0 and day 28 after the second dose for TCRbeta chain sequencing. Remarks on this clone: Its cognate antigen has yet to be identified. It has no much larger one-base neighbor in the sample; base qualities were not kept.

From its cysteine to its phenylalanine, the CDR3 spans 16 amino acids. The retained sequence is limited to the CDR3, 48 bases, with the frame set at the first base. At the junction V is shortened by 3 bases and J by 7 bases; bases outside the gene matches: 6. CDR1 SGHNT and CDR2 YENEEA are derived from the germline V gene. Overall study outcomes, separate from this receptor: Participants were mostly white British and included more females than males, and it was suggested by the authors that clonal diversity may have been underestimated. Only 5 to 7 AZD1222 recipients were SARS-CoV-2 seropositive at baseline, limiting conclusions about previously exposed vaccinees. After two AZD1222 doses, both the breadth and the depth of spike-specific TCRs were significantly higher than at day 0 and than in MenACWY recipients. No day 14 peak-response samples were available, so repertoires were characterized only after the peak T cell response. Vaccine-associated CD4 TCRs spanned the whole spike protein, with dominant responses in regions 160-218 and 743-854. The 56-69-year group was small, and its depth increase did not reach significance, likely because of low power. Epitopes outside the regions mutated in the B.1.351 and B.1.1.7 variants were reportedly recognized by nearly half of the unique spike-specific TCRs.

The CDR3 regions of human TCRbeta chains were subjected to immunosequencing. Processing in the source paper ran as follows. Repertoire TCRs were checked for matches against a reference library of SARS-CoV-2-specific TCRs that had been generated using the MIRA antigen-specificity platform. Breadth meant the fraction of unique TCRs that were SARS-CoV-2-associated, whereas depth meant the fraction of total T cells that were SARS-CoV-2-associated. Using the MIRA data, each spike-specific TCR was mapped to the spike region that the TCR reacts to and placed in a CD4 or CD8 class. Log10-transformed breadth and depth values were compared by one-way ANOVA with Sidak's multiple comparisons tests. Here the immuneACCESS table is served through TCRdb, limited to in-frame sequences with V and J called. Missing clones are a known gap in these copies; in checked studies unresolved V genes cover under half, and the rest lacks a known reason. V, J and clone size are those of that table, while D and trimming were read from the DNA. The sample table contains tens of thousands of clones; only one count was recorded for 65% to 80% of them. 20% to 25% of the sample is taken by the ten largest.

The receptor's source is an adult in good health. Recombination linked TRBV11-3 to TRBJ2-3, with 14 bases matching TRBD2. The sample consisted of peripheral blood, taken on day 0 of MenACWY control vaccination. The DNA reads TGTGCCAGCAGCTTCGAGGGGACTAGCGGGAGATATACGCAGTATTTT. Its protein is CASSFEGTSGRYTQYF.